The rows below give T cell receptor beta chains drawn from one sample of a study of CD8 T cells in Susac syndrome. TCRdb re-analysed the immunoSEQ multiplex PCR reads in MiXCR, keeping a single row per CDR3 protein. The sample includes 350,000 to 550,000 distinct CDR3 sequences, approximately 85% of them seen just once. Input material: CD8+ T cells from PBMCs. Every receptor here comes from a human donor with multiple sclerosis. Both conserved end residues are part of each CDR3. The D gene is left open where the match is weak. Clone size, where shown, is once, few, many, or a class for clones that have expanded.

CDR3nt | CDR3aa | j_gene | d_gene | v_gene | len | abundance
TGTGCCAGCAGTTTCGCCTATAGCGGGACCTACGAGCAGTACTTC | CASSFAYSGTYEQYF | TRBJ2-7 | TRBD2 | TRBV27 | 15 | -
TGTGCCATCAGTGGGGACAGTAGCAATCAGCCCCAGCATTTT | CAISGDSSNQPQHF | TRBJ1-5 | TRBD1 | TRBV10-3 | 14 | -
TGTGCCAGCAGTGCCTCCGGGACAGGGGATCATGGCTACACCTTC | CASSASGTGDHGYTF | TRBJ1-2 | TRBD1 | TRBV7-6 | 15 | -
TGTGCCAGCAGCCAAGAACTAGCGGGCCTATACGAGCAGTACTTC | CASSQELAGLYEQYF | TRBJ2-7 | TRBD2 | TRBV4-2 | 15 | few
TGTGCCAGTAGTATAGATTGGGAAGGGTACACTGAAGCTTTCTTT | CASSIDWEGYTEAFF | TRBJ1-1 | - | TRBV19 | 15 | -
TGTGCCAGCAGTTTAGGGTCCCATCAGCCCCAGCATTTT | CASSLGSHQPQHF | TRBJ1-5 | - | TRBV27 | 13 | -
TGCGCCAGCAGCCAAGCTCCAGCGGGCCAATCCTACGAGCAGTACTTC | CASSQAPAGQSYEQYF | TRBJ2-7 | - | TRBV4-1 | 16 | -
TGTGCCAGCAGTTCCGATTCGGGGACCTCGAGGGCTTTCTTT | CASSSDSGTSRAFF | TRBJ1-1 | - | TRBV27 | 14 | -
TGTGCCAGCGCCCTCGGGCAGGGGGCGGATGAGCAGTACTTC | CASALGQGADEQYF | TRBJ2-7 | TRBD1 | TRBV6-5 | 14 | few
TGTGCCAGCAGTTTTGGGGAGGGTTATGAAGCTTTCTTT | CASSFGEGYEAFF | TRBJ1-1 | - | TRBV27 | 13 | -
TGTGCCATCAGTGAATTAGGAGTGAACACCGGGGAGCTGTTTTTT | CAISELGVNTGELFF | TRBJ2-2 | - | TRBV10-3 | 15 | -
TGCGCCAGCAGTGAGTCGAAATTCGGTGGGGGTCTCGGGGCCAAAAACATTCAGTACTTC | CASSESKFGGGLGAKNIQYF | TRBJ2-4 | - | TRBV10-2 | 20 | -